This entry lists 15 T cell receptor beta chains sequenced from one sample in a study of blood T cell repertoires in COVID-19. Produced via immunoSEQ multiplex PCR; TCRdb's table is partial and in-frame only. The sample records some 60,000 clones, roughly 90% being singletons. Material for sequencing was peripheral blood. The source is a man aged 55-75 years with acute or convalescent COVID-19.

The chain combines TRBV11-2 with TRBJ1-6; tentatively, D is TRBD1 (5 bases). Germline lookup yields CDR1 SGHAT and CDR2 FQNNGV. This CDR3 comprises 15 residues. V shed 4 bases and J shed 11 bases, with 18 bases lying between them. The CDR3 DNA follows: TGTGCCAGCAGCTCACCAACGGTCAGGGTTCCACCCCTCCACTTT. As protein: CASSSPTVRVPPLHF. Drawing the rest from reference TRBV11-2 and TRBJ1-6, the complete variable domain is EAGVAQSPRYKIIEKRQSVAFWCNPISGHATLYWYQQILGQGPKLLIQFQNNGVVDDSQLPKDRFSAERLKGVDSTLKIQPAKLEDSAVYLCASSSPTVRVPPLHFGNGTRLTVT.

The rearrangement links TRBV6-5 to TRBJ2-7; no reliable D call. V lost 5 bases, J lost 0 bases, and 2 bases lay in between. The CDR3 sequence is 11 residues long. Germline CDR1 MNHEY, CDR2 SVGAGI. This chain's CDR3 is CASSRSYEQYF. The CDR3 DNA sequence: TGTGCCAGCAGTCGCTCCTACGAGCAGTACTTC.

The chain employs TRBV7-9 and TRBJ1-4, with TRBD1 matching 9 bases. The CDR3 extends over 15 amino acids. CDR1 is SEHNR, CDR2 FQNEAQ, per germline (reference sequence). V shed 1 base, J shed 8 bases, and the junction held 5 bases outside the gene matches. Here the CDR3 reads CASSLGDRDEEKLFF. CDR3 DNA: TGTGCCAGCAGCTTAGGGGACAGGGATGAAGAAAAACTGTTTTTT.

This clone occurred once. Here the CDR3 reads CASRDRGGSTEAFF. The CDR3 region has the DNA TGTGCCAGCAGAGACAGGGGTGGAAGTACTGAAGCTTTCTTT. V gene TRBV2 combines with J gene TRBJ1-1; 8 nucleotides line up with TRBD1. Germline assignment: CDR1 SNHLY and CDR2 FYNNEI. After removal of 6 bases from V and 5 bases from J, the junction contained 8 bases not matched to a gene. The CDR3 loop spans 14 amino acids.

The gene calls are TRBV11-2 and TRBJ1-2; 7 nucleotides align to TRBD1. The CDR3 length is 15 residues. J was trimmed by 4 bases and V by 5 bases; bases with no gene match: 10. Looked up from germline, CDR1 is SGHAT and CDR2 is FQNNGV. The CDR3 nucleotides read TGTGCCAGCAGCCCCCCCGGGACAGAACGCTATGGCTACACCTTC. Translated, it gives CASSPPGTERYGYTF.

V gene TRBV9 combines with J gene TRBJ2-3, with D possibly being TRBD1 (6 bases). V dropped 0 bases and J dropped 5 bases, with 10 bases sitting between them. The length of the CDR3 is 14 residues. Per the germline V gene, CDR1 is SGDLS and CDR2 is YYNGEE. CDR3 DNA: TGTGCCAGCAGCGTAGCTACCAGGGGAGATACGCAGTATTTT. Translated: CASSVATRGDTQYF.

This chain connects TRBV9 to TRBJ2-1; D is unclear. The V and J ends lost 0 bases and 0 bases respectively, with 13 bases between them. Germline assignment: CDR1 SGDLS and CDR2 YYNGEE. The CDR3 covers 17 residues. The CDR3 DNA is TGTGCCAGCAGCGTAGATCCAGGTAGTAGCTCCTACAATGAGCAGTTCTTC. This translates into CASSVDPGSSSYNEQFF.

The genes are TRBV3-1 (or the pseudogene TRBV3-2) and TRBJ1-1; D gene ambiguous. This CDR3 has 13 amino acids. V was trimmed by 1 base and J by 2 bases, leaving 5 bases between them. The germline gives CDR1 LGHDT, CDR2 YNNKEL (reference sequence). The CDR3 nucleotides are TGTGCCAGCAGCCAAGGTAGTAACACTGAAGCTTTCTTT. Protein product: CASSQGSNTEAFF.

V usage is TRBV6-5 and J usage is TRBJ2-7; D perhaps matches TRBD1 (6 bases). The CDR3 covers 13 residues. Trimming removed 6 bases at V and 4 bases at J, with 13 bases between. CDR1 is MNHEY and CDR2 is SVGAGI in the germline V gene. The CDR3 reads CASRPGHRYEQYF. CDR3 sequence (DNA): TGTGCCAGCAGACCGGGACACCGATACGAGCAGTACTTC.

The J gene is TRBJ1-5, the V gene TRBV5-1; D is possibly TRBD1 (6 bases). The CDR3 length is 14 residues. Per the germline V gene, CDR1 is SGHRS and CDR2 is YFSETQ. Trimming took off 4 bases at V and 9 bases at J, with 17 bases between the two ends. The CDR3 sequence is CASSVLQGGRPQHF. Written as DNA, the CDR3 is TGCGCCAGCAGCGTACTACAGGGAGGGCGGCCCCAGCATTTT.

The V call is TRBV2, the J call TRBJ2-7, with 7 bases that match TRBD1. Germline CDR1 and CDR2: SNHLY and FYNNEI. The length of the CDR3 is 14 residues. The ends lost 3 bases at V and 6 bases at J; junction bases unmatched: 8. The CDR3 DNA reads as TGTGCCAGCAGTGAGTCGACAGGGCGAGCCGAGCAGTACTTC. This codes for CASSESTGRAEQYF.

The chain uses TRBV19 and TRBJ2-6; 9 bases match TRBD1. The V gene's germline CDR1 is LNHDA and CDR2 SQIVND (reference sequence). V was pared by 1 base and J by 2 bases, with 9 bases of the junction left unmatched. CDR3 length: 19 amino acids. CDR3: CASSIGSGTGKAGANVLTF. In DNA form, the CDR3 reads TGTGCCAGTAGTATAGGGTCCGGGACAGGGAAGGCTGGGGCCAACGTCCTGACTTTC. Full variable domain (remainder filled in from reference TRBV19 and TRBJ2-6): DGGITQSPKYLFRKEGQNVTLSCEQNLNHDAMYWYRQDPGQGLRLIYYSQIVNDFQKGDIAEGYSVSREKKESFPLTVTSAQKNPTAFYLCASSIGSGTGKAGANVLTFGAGSRLTVL.

This chain links TRBV5-1 with TRBJ1-1; 7 bases map to TRBD1. This CDR3 has 13 amino acids. CDR1 SGHRS and CDR2 YFSETQ come from the germline V gene. The V gene end was trimmed by 2 bases and the J gene end by 5 bases; junction bases not matched to a gene: 3. CDR3 in amino acids: CASSLQGWTEAFF. CDR3 coding DNA: TGCGCCAGCAGCTTACAGGGGTGGACTGAAGCTTTCTTT.

The CDR3 bases are TGCGCCAGCAGCCCGAGTGGCGGGGTGGGAGGCTACACCTTC. It specifies CASSPSGGVGGYTF. This chain connects TRBV5-1 to TRBJ1-2; D unresolved. Germline lookup yields CDR1 SGHRS and CDR2 YFSETQ. V was cut by 4 bases and J by 8 bases, with 18 bases left in between. The CDR3 covers 14 residues.

The chain joins TRBV3-1 (or the pseudogene TRBV3-2) to TRBJ1-2; tentatively, D is TRBD1 (5 bases). Trimming pared 3 bases from V and 3 bases from J, leaving 23 bases between. CDR3 length equals 18 residues. Germline V lookup: CDR1 LGHDT, CDR2 YNNKEL (reference sequence). CDR3 protein: CASSHFIIGRGRDYGYTF. CDR3 sequence (DNA): TGTGCCAGCAGCCATTTTATAATTGGACGGGGGAGGGACTATGGCTACACCTTC.